The 27 T cell receptor beta chains below come from one sample, sequenced in a study of graft-versus-host responses after intestinal transplantation. Assay: immunoSEQ multiplex PCR; the TCRdb copy retains only in-frame clones and omits some. The sample has around 110,000 clones, approximately 88% seen once. These receptors' antigens are unknown. The specimen comprised unstimulated CD4+ T cells sorted from spleen or lymph node cells, sampled before transplant. These receptor sequences come from a human donor who was the organ donor for an intestinal transplant.

This rearrangement joins TRBV27 to TRBJ2-5; TRBD2 aligns across 13 bases. CDR3 size: 15 residues. V was pared by 6 bases and J by 5 bases, with 6 bases of the junction left unmatched. The V gene's germline CDR1 is MNHEY and CDR2 SMNVEV (reference sequence). The chain's CDR3 is CASRPLAGGRETQYF. The CDR3 DNA reads as TGTGCCAGCAGGCCACTAGCGGGGGGGCGGGAGACCCAGTACTTC.

This chain connects TRBV2 to TRBJ2-5; D not resolved. Germline V gene data show CDR1 as SNHLY and CDR2 as FYNNEI. The CDR3 has 15 amino acids. V shed 0 bases and J shed 6 bases, with 14 bases lying between them. This chain's CDR3 is CASSEAFPGRKTQYF. CDR3 in DNA: TGTGCCAGCAGTGAAGCGTTTCCGGGTAGGAAGACCCAGTACTTC.

This chain uses TRBV5-6 with TRBJ1-2, with D maybe TRBD1 (5 bases). CDR3 size: 15 residues. Trimming shortened V by 4 bases and J by 4 bases, and 17 bases separated the two germline ends. CDR1 and CDR2 from the germline V gene are SGHDT and YYEEEE. CDR3 in amino acids: CASSPADYRPYGYTF. The CDR3 DNA sequence: TGTGCCAGCAGCCCAGCCGACTACAGGCCCTATGGCTACACCTTC.

The chain links TRBV6-5 to TRBJ1-3; maybe TRBD1 (6 bases). This CDR3 spans 15 amino acids. Germline V gives CDR1 MNHEY, CDR2 SVGAGI. V lost 5 bases and J 3 bases, leaving 14 bases between the germline ends. The CDR3 here is CASSRGQLIGNTIYF. The CDR3 DNA sequence: TGTGCCAGCAGTAGGGGACAACTTATTGGAAACACCATATATTTT.

The chain uses TRBV14 and TRBJ2-7; D is unresolved. The CDR3 loop spans 13 amino acids. Trimming took 3 bases from V and 5 from J, leaving 11 bases between them. Looked up from germline, CDR1 is SGHDN and CDR2 is FVKESK. CDR3 in amino acids: CASSQGRIDEQYF. The DNA of the CDR3 is TGTGCCAGCAGCCAGGGTCGGATCGACGAGCAGTACTTC.

CDR3 sequence: CASSPRDWTNEQFF. The CDR3 DNA follows: TGCGCCAGCAGCCCGAGGGACTGGACGAATGAGCAGTTCTTC. The V and J genes are TRBV4-1 and TRBJ2-1; D perhaps matches TRBD2 (6 bases). In germline, CDR1 is MGHRA, CDR2 YSYEKL. The V gene lost 4 bases and the J gene lost 7 bases, with 14 bases spanning the gap. The CDR3 runs 14 residues.

The V gene is TRBV11-1, the J gene TRBJ2-2; possibly TRBD1 for D (5 bases). Germline lookup yields CDR1 SGHAT and CDR2 FQDESV (reference sequence). This CDR3 spans 13 amino acids. V lost 3 bases to trimming and J lost 5 bases, with 7 bases between them. This chain's CDR3 is CASSLQGTGELFF. CDR3 nucleotides: TGTGCCAGCAGCTTGCAGGGTACCGGGGAGCTGTTTTTT.

This clone has a single count. This chain connects TRBV18 to TRBJ1-5; no definite D call. Trimming removed 2 bases at V and 0 bases at J, with 8 bases between. The CDR3 consists of 15 residues. Germline CDR1 KGHSH, CDR2 LQKENI. The DNA for the CDR3 is TGTGCCAGCTCACCAATGGGGAATAGCAATCAGCCCCAGCATTTT. This translates into CASSPMGNSNQPQHF. Looking up the rest from reference TRBV18 and TRBJ1-5 gives the full variable domain: NAGVMQNPRHLVRRRGQEARLRCSPMKGHSHVYWYRQLPEEGLKFMVYLQKENIIDESGMPKERFSAEFPKEGPSILRIQQVVRGDSAAYFCASSPMGNSNQPQHFGDGTRLSIL.

The chain has TRBV21-1 and TRBJ2-2. TRBV21-1 is a listed pseudogene. CDR3 length equals 15 residues. The CDR3 is CASSKAGANTGELFF. CDR3 DNA sequence: TGTGCCAGCAGCAAAGCCGGCGCGAACACCGGGGAGCTGTTTTTT.

The CDR3 here is CASSDSRSGQETQYF. In nucleotides, the CDR3 is TGCGCCAGCAGTGATTCGAGGTCAGGCCAAGAGACCCAGTACTTC. This chain connects TRBV10-1 to TRBJ2-5; D not resolved. The CDR3 length is 15 residues. Trimming took 3 bases from V and 1 from J, leaving 12 bases between them. Germline V lookup: CDR1 WNHNN, CDR2 SYGVQD (reference sequence).

The CDR3 loop reads CASSGVQQTQYF. The CDR3 coding sequence is TGTGCCAGCTCTGGGGTTCAGCAGACCCAGTACTTC. The chain links TRBV12-2 to TRBJ2-5. TRBV12-2 counts as a pseudogene. The CDR3 spans 12 residues.

The chain is built from TRBV28 and TRBJ1-3; D possibly corresponds to TRBD1 (6 bases). The CDR3 is 18 amino acids. Per the germline V gene, CDR1 is MDHEN and CDR2 is SYDVKM. Trimming cost V 3 bases and J 1 base, with 19 bases left between them. This chain's CDR3 is CASSFSGRGRLSGNTIYF. DNA of the CDR3: TGTGCCAGCAGTTTTAGTGGCAGGGGAAGGTTGTCTGGAAACACCATATATTTT. Full variable domain (remainder filled in from reference TRBV28 and TRBJ1-3): DVKVTQSSRYLVKRTGEKVFLECVQDMDHENMFWYRQDPGLGLRLIYFSYDVKMKEKGDIPEGYSVSREKKERFSLILESASTNQTSMYLCASSFSGRGRLSGNTIYFGEGSWLTVV.

This chain uses TRBV19 with TRBJ1-5; D gene ambiguous. The CDR3 spans 12 residues. Germline V CDR1 and CDR2: LNHDA, SQIVND (reference sequence). With 8 bases removed from V and 2 bases from J, the gap between germline ends came to 7 bases. The CDR3 region has the DNA TGTGCCAGTTCCCCCGGCAATCAGCCCCAGCATTTT. Residues: CASSPGNQPQHF.

This chain links TRBV5-1 with TRBJ1-1, with TRBD1 matching over 9 bases. This CDR3 spans 14 amino acids. Germline CDR1 SGHRS, CDR2 YFSETQ. With V trimmed by 4 bases and J by 3 bases, 4 bases remained unmatched. This chain's CDR3 is CASSIRTGDTEAFF. The CDR3 DNA follows: TGCGCCAGCAGCATCAGGACAGGGGACACTGAAGCTTTCTTT.

The J gene is TRBJ2-6, the V gene TRBV18; 14 bases map to TRBD2. Germline V gives CDR1 KGHSH, CDR2 LQKENI. V gave up 3 bases and J gave up 0 bases; unmatched junction bases: 4. This CDR3 is built from 19 residues. In DNA, the CDR3 is TGTGCCAGCTCACCCCAGGGGACTAGCGGGAGCTCTGGGGCCAACGTCCTGACTTTC. It codes for CASSPQGTSGSSGANVLTF.

On this clone itself: This specimen includes other DNA sequences encoding the same CDR3. V gene TRBV2 combines with J gene TRBJ2-3, with unresolved D. V was pared by 0 bases and J by 7 bases, with 8 bases between. Germline CDR1 reads SNHLY; CDR2 reads FYNNEI. This CDR3 region has 13 residues. In DNA form, the CDR3 reads TGTGCCAGCAGTGAAGCGCTTGAATATACGCAGTATTTT. Encoded protein: CASSEALEYTQYF.

V and J are TRBV29-1 and TRBJ2-3; possibly TRBD1 for D (6 bases). The length of the CDR3 is 16 residues. The V end was cut by 5 bases, the J end by 2 bases, with 20 bases between. Germline V gene lookup returns CDR1 SQVTM and CDR2 ANQGSEA. The CDR3 is CSVRYRDNFFTDTQYF. CDR3 bases: TGCAGCGTTCGTTACCGGGACAACTTCTTCACAGATACGCAGTATTTT.

The gene calls are TRBV6-1 and TRBJ2-1, with D possibly TRBD2 on 6 matching bases. Per germline, CDR1 MNHNS and CDR2 SASEGT. The CDR3 sequence is 16 residues long. The ends were cut back, 4 bases at V and 0 bases at J, with 13 bases in the middle. The CDR3 DNA sequence: TGTGCCAGCAGTGTCTCACGGGGGAGCTCCTACAATGAGCAGTTCTTC. It yields the protein CASSVSRGSSYNEQFF.

This chain links TRBV7-6 with TRBJ2-2; no clear D. The germline V gene has CDR1 SGHVS and CDR2 FNYEAQ. The CDR3 is 11 residues long. V lost 5 bases and J 7 bases, leaving 5 bases between the germline ends. This CDR3 reads CASSPGGELFF. CDR3 in DNA: TGTGCCAGCAGCCCTGGCGGGGAGCTGTTTTTT.

The chain recombines TRBV4-2 with TRBJ1-5; weak D call: TRBD1 (6 bases). V shed 2 bases and J shed 1 base, with 12 bases lying between them. Germline V gives CDR1 LGHNA, CDR2 YNFKEQ. This CDR3 is 16 amino acids long. As DNA, the CDR3 is TGTGCCAGCAGCCAACTCAGCAGGGGAAGCAATCAGCCCCAGCATTTT. Translation gives CASSQLSRGSNQPQHF.

This clone has just a few counts. V usage is TRBV2 and J usage is TRBJ1-2; a weak D match, TRBD1 (5 bases). Germline CDR1 reads SNHLY; CDR2 reads FYNNEI. Trimming took off 1 base at V and 12 bases at J, with 6 bases between the two ends. This CDR3 comprises 10 residues. The CDR3 here is CASSEGGHTF. CDR3 nucleotide sequence: TGTGCCAGCAGTGAAGGGGGACACACCTTC.

The chain combines TRBV11-2 with TRBJ2-7, with a weak D call TRBD1 (5 bases). Looked up from germline, CDR1 is SGHAT and CDR2 is FQNNGV. Between the trimmed V and J ends, which lost 3 bases and 5 bases, there was a span of 17 bases. This CDR3 region has 15 residues. The CDR3 here is CASSFQGPSYHEQYF. The CDR3 DNA sequence: TGTGCCAGCAGCTTTCAGGGTCCGTCCTACCACGAGCAGTACTTC.

The gene calls are TRBV25-1 and TRBJ1-4; 7 bases are a match to TRBD1. CDR1 and CDR2 from the germline V gene are MGHDK and SYGVNS. Unmatched junction bases numbered 2, after V lost 6 bases and J lost 4 bases. The CDR3 is made up of 13 amino acids. The chain's CDR3 is CASRQGLNEKLFF. The CDR3 coding sequence is TGTGCCAGCAGACAGGGGCTTAATGAAAAACTGTTTTTT.

The chain is built from TRBV14 and TRBJ2-2; 10 nucleotides line up with TRBD1. CDR3 size: 19 residues. Trimming removed 0 bases from V and 2 bases from J; junction bases left unmatched: 9. The germline CDR1 and CDR2 sequences are SGHDN and FVKESK. The CDR3 loop reads CASSQDRGDRGDNTGELFF. The CDR3 region has the DNA TGTGCCAGCAGCCAAGATCGGGGGGACAGGGGAGATAACACCGGGGAGCTGTTTTTT.

The J gene is TRBJ2-3, the V gene TRBV27; tentatively, D is TRBD2 (5 bases). Germline CDR1 reads MNHEY; CDR2 reads SMNVEV (reference sequence). CDR3 length: 14 residues. V shed 11 bases and J shed 4 bases, with 19 bases lying between them. Here the CDR3 reads CAPHPCGLPDTQYF. DNA of the CDR3: TGTGCCCCTCACCCCTGCGGGTTGCCAGATACGCAGTATTTT.

This chain connects TRBV10-1 to TRBJ1-2; 8 bases match TRBD1. There are 13 residues in the CDR3. Germline CDR1 and CDR2: WNHNN and SYGVQD (reference sequence). J was trimmed by 8 bases and V by 2 bases; bases with no gene match: 4. CDR3 sequence reads: CASSESGTGGYTF. In DNA form, the CDR3 reads TGCGCCAGCAGTGAGAGTGGGACAGGCGGCTACACCTTC.

The rearrangement links TRBV9 to TRBJ2-3, with D unresolved. V was clipped by 0 bases and J by 2 bases, with 7 bases between them. This CDR3 has 14 amino acids. The germline V gene has CDR1 SGDLS and CDR2 YYNGEE. Here the CDR3 reads CASSVAPNTDTQYF. CDR3 nucleotides: TGTGCCAGCAGCGTAGCCCCTAACACAGATACGCAGTATTTT.